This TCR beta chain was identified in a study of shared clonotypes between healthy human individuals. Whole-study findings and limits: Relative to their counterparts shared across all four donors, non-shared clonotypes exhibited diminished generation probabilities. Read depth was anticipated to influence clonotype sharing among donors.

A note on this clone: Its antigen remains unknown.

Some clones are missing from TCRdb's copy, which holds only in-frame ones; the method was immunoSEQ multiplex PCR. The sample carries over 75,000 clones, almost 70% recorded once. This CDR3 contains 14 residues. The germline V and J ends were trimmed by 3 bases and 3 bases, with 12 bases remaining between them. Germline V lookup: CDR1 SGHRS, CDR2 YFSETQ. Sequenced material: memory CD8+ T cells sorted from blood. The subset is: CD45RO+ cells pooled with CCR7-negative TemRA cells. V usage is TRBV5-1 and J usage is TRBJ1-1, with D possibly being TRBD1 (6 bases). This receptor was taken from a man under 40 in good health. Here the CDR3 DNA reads TGCGCCAGCAGCTCCAGGGGTGGGGACACTGAAGCTTTCTTT. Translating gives CASSSRGGDTEAFF.